The 22 T cell receptor beta chains below come from one sample, sequenced in a study of blood T cell repertoires in COVID-19. The repertoire was sequenced with immunoSEQ multiplex PCR; TCRdb's copy has only in-frame clones and lacks some. The repertoire consists of over 150,000 clones, with roughly 80% occurring once and the leading ten covering around an eighth. Sequencing was carried out using peripheral blood. Receptors were obtained from a woman between 45 and 65 years old with acute or convalescent COVID-19.

The chain is built from TRBV5-1 and TRBJ1-2, with D uncertain. Germline-derived CDR1 and CDR2 are SGHRS and YFSETQ. The CDR3 consists of 18 residues. V shed 4 bases and J shed 2 bases, with 24 bases lying between them. The CDR3 DNA is TGCGCCAGCAGCCACGTTACGCCGGGTCCGGAACGGAACTATGGCTACACCTTC. It encodes CASSHVTPGPERNYGYTF.

The chain uses TRBV7-6 and TRBJ2-3; D call uncertain. The CDR3 sequence is 14 residues long. Trimming took off 2 bases at V and 4 bases at J, with 10 bases between the two ends. Germline V gives CDR1 SGHVS, CDR2 FNYEAQ. CDR3 amino acids: CASSLTQRADTQYF. In DNA, the CDR3 is TGTGCCAGCAGCTTAACCCAGCGAGCAGATACGCAGTATTTT.

The chain combines TRBV28 with TRBJ2-1, with 13 bases aligning to TRBD2. CDR3 length equals 16 residues. In germline, CDR1 is MDHEN, CDR2 SYDVKM. V lost 8 bases and J lost 8; bases outside the gene matches: 12. CDR3 loop: CASQSWTSGRSDEQFF. CDR3 sequence (DNA): TGTGCCAGCCAAAGCTGGACTAGCGGGAGAAGCGATGAGCAGTTCTTC.

CDR3 nucleotides: TGTGCCAGCAGCGACAGGGGGAAAACTAATTCACCCCTCCACTTT. It specifies CASSDRGKTNSPLHF. The chain couples TRBV2 to TRBJ1-6; TRBD1 agrees at 9 bases. Germline-derived CDR1 and CDR2 are SNHLY and FYNNEI. The CDR3 is made up of 15 amino acids. V was clipped by 6 bases and J by 6 bases; unmatched bases: 6. The full variable domain, with the rest looked up from reference TRBV2 and TRBJ1-6, is EPEVTQTPSHQVTQMGQEVILRCVPISNHLYFYWYRQILGQKVEFLVSFYNNEISEKSEIFDDQFSVERPDGSNFTLKIRSTKLEDSAMYFCASSDRGKTNSPLHFGNGTRLTVT.

The chain carries TRBV12-5 and TRBJ2-1; TRBD2 might be the D (6 bases). Germline V gene data show CDR1 as LGHNT and CDR2 as FRNRAP. The V and J ends lost 5 bases and 3 bases respectively, with 11 bases between them. The CDR3 totals 14 residues. CDR3 amino acids: CASGEDYFYNEQFF. Here the CDR3 DNA reads TGTGCTAGTGGTGAGGACTATTTCTACAATGAGCAGTTCTTC.

The chain uses TRBV11-2 and TRBJ2-5, with 10 bases that match TRBD1. Germline values: CDR1 SGHAT, CDR2 FQNNGV. The CDR3 runs 15 residues. V trimming: 0 bases; J trimming: 5 bases; junction bases outside the gene matches: 3. CDR3 region: CASSLEGQGSETQYF. CDR3 sequence (DNA): TGTGCCAGCAGCTTAGAGGGACAGGGGTCTGAGACCCAGTACTTC.

CDR3 DNA sequence: TGTGCCAGCAGCCAAGCGGGGGGGCCTACGCAGTATTTT. It translates to CASSQAGGPTQYF. The V gene is TRBV3-1 (or the pseudogene TRBV3-2), the J gene TRBJ2-3; 8 bases match TRBD2. The CDR3 covers 13 residues. Germline CDR1 is LGHDT and CDR2 is YNNKEL (reference sequence). V lost 1 base, J lost 8 bases, and 2 bases stayed unmatched.

V and J are TRBV28 and TRBJ1-5, with no clear D. The V end was cut by 8 bases, the J end by 13 bases, with 18 bases between. The CDR3 length is 12 residues. Germline CDR1 MDHEN, CDR2 SYDVKM. This chain's CDR3 is CASRVSGGPQHF. CDR3 DNA: TGTGCCAGCCGAGTTTCTGGAGGACCTCAGCATTTT.

The V and J genes are TRBV10-2 and TRBJ2-7; 11 bases line up with TRBD1. Trimming cost V 2 bases and J 4 bases; bases outside gene matches: 7. The CDR3 is 16 amino acids. Germline CDR1 WSHSY, CDR2 SAAADI. The CDR3 bases are TGCGCCAGCAGTGAGCCTGGACAGGGGGCGTCTTACGAGCAGTACTTC. Protein sequence: CASSEPGQGASYEQYF.

CDR3 DNA: TGTGCCAGCAGCGCTGGCGGGACAGGGCAGACCAAGCAGTACTTC. This encodes CASSAGGTGQTKQYF. V usage is TRBV28 and J usage is TRBJ2-7; 9 nucleotides align to TRBD1. J was trimmed by 8 bases and V by 6 bases; bases with no gene match: 14. Per the germline V gene, CDR1 is MDHEN and CDR2 is SYDVKM. CDR3 length equals 15 residues.

The chain couples TRBV7-2 to TRBJ2-3; the D gene is possibly TRBD1 (5 bases). CDR3 size: 16 residues. Deletions cut 0 bases from V and 4 bases from J, with 14 bases between. Germline CDR1 reads SGHTA; CDR2 reads FQGNSA. The CDR3 spells CASSLALGLGADTQYF. CDR3 coding DNA: TGTGCCAGCAGCTTAGCGCTGGGGCTAGGGGCAGATACGCAGTATTTT.

The chain has TRBV19 and TRBJ2-3; 10 bases fit TRBD1. The CDR3 is 14 amino acids. Germline V gives CDR1 LNHDA, CDR2 SQIVND (reference sequence). V lost 4 bases, J lost 5 bases, and 3 bases stayed unmatched. CDR3 nucleotides: TGTGCCAGTAGTACTGGACAGGGGGGAGATACGCAGTATTTT. This translates into CASSTGQGGDTQYF. The whole variable domain, remainder taken from reference TRBV19 and TRBJ2-3, is DGGITQSPKYLFRKEGQNVTLSCEQNLNHDAMYWYRQDPGQGLRLIYYSQIVNDFQKGDIAEGYSVSREKKESFPLTVTSAQKNPTAFYLCASSTGQGGDTQYFGPGTRLTVL.

J is TRBJ2-7 and V is TRBV24-1; D is unresolved. The ends were cut back, 7 bases at V and 5 bases at J, with 11 bases in the middle. CDR1 and CDR2 (germline): KGHDR, SFDVKD. The CDR3 runs to 12 residues. CDR3 coding DNA: TGTGCCACCAGGGATAACCAGGACGAGCAGTACTTC. Protein: CATRDNQDEQYF.

This chain links TRBV11-2 with TRBJ1-3, with 7 bases lining up with TRBD1. The CDR3 loop spans 15 amino acids. Germline lookup yields CDR1 SGHAT and CDR2 FQNNGV. J gave up 0 bases and V 5 bases, and 4 bases lay outside the gene matches. CDR3 DNA sequence: TGTGCCAGCAGCCCCCGGGACAGCTCTGGAAACACCATATATTTT. Translating it yields CASSPRDSSGNTIYF.

The chain is built from TRBV9 and TRBJ1-2, with 8 bases aligning to TRBD1. Per germline, CDR1 SGDLS and CDR2 YYNGEE. The CDR3 is 14 residues long. With 4 bases clipped from V and 6 bases from J, the junction kept 8 bases outside the gene matches. The CDR3 DNA sequence: TGTGCCAGCAGCCCCGGACAGGGTTGGAATGGCTACACCTTC. Translating it yields CASSPGQGWNGYTF.

The chain is built from TRBV11-2 and TRBJ2-2, with a weak D call TRBD2 (6 bases). The CDR3 covers 15 residues. Germline CDR1 reads SGHAT; CDR2 reads FQNNGV. V lost 5 bases and J 4 bases, leaving 14 bases between the germline ends. The chain's CDR3 is CASSPRQGGTGELFF. DNA of the CDR3: TGTGCCAGCAGCCCTAGGCAGGGAGGCACCGGGGAGCTGTTTTTT.

The rearrangement uses TRBV18 and TRBJ2-1, with D hard to call. Germline CDR1 reads KGHSH; CDR2 reads LQKENI. This CDR3 has 14 amino acids. Deletions cut 8 bases from V and 6 bases from J, with 17 bases between. The chain's CDR3 is CASTTRPSTNEQFF. CDR3 coding DNA: TGTGCCAGCACAACCCGGCCTAGTACCAATGAGCAGTTCTTC.

This clone occurred many times. This sequence joins TRBV3-1 (or the pseudogene TRBV3-2) and TRBJ2-3; TRBD1 is a possible D gene (6 bases). The CDR3 loop spans 17 amino acids. V shed 2 bases and J shed 0 bases, with 15 bases lying between them. Germline CDR1 is LGHDT and CDR2 is YNNKEL (reference sequence). In nucleotides, the CDR3 is TGTGCCAGCAGCCAATGGGTCGGGCAGGGGAGCACAGATACGCAGTATTTT. Its translation is CASSQWVGQGSTDTQYF.

The J gene is TRBJ1-2, the V gene TRBV28; D ambiguous. V was pared by 6 bases and J by 3 bases, with 14 bases between. CDR1 and CDR2 from the germline V gene are MDHEN and SYDVKM. This CDR3 has 14 amino acids. Written as DNA, the CDR3 is TGTGCCAGCAGCCTACCGAGGGTGCACTATGGCTACACCTTC. It encodes CASSLPRVHYGYTF.

This clone was recorded once. The chain is built from TRBV19 and TRBJ2-1, with no clear D. V was cut by 7 bases and J by 0 bases, with 10 bases left in between. From germline, CDR1 is LNHDA and CDR2 SQIVND (reference sequence). This CDR3 is 14 amino acids long. This CDR3 is CASIPGGSYNEQFF. The CDR3 DNA is TGTGCCAGTATTCCGGGTGGCTCCTACAATGAGCAGTTCTTC. Filled out from reference TRBV19 and TRBJ2-1, the complete variable domain reads DGGITQSPKYLFRKEGQNVTLSCEQNLNHDAMYWYRQDPGQGLRLIYYSQIVNDFQKGDIAEGYSVSREKKESFPLTVTSAQKNPTAFYLCASIPGGSYNEQFFGPGTRLTVL.

This chain joins TRBV6-1 and TRBJ2-7, with 7 bases identical to TRBD1. V dropped 0 bases and J dropped 4; count of bases not matched to a gene: 9. Germline V gene lookup returns CDR1 MNHNS and CDR2 SASEGT. The CDR3 length is 16 residues. CDR3 in DNA: TGTGCCAGCAGTGAAGCGGGAACAGGGGCTAGATACGAGCAGTACTTC. Translation gives CASSEAGTGARYEQYF.

This clone has more than one count but fewer than ten. This rearrangement joins TRBV24-1 to TRBJ1-5, with 7 bases lining up with TRBD1. Looked up from germline, CDR1 is KGHDR and CDR2 is SFDVKD. This CDR3 has 14 amino acids. Germline trimming cut 3 bases from V and 9 bases from J; bases unmatched to any gene: 7. This CDR3 reads CATSDPFDRAPQHF. CDR3 sequence (DNA): TGTGCCACCAGTGATCCCTTCGACAGGGCGCCCCAGCATTTT.